This T cell receptor beta chain was sequenced in a study of tumor-infiltrating lymphocytes in primary liver carcinoma. Scientists recovered RNA and DNA together from roughly 21-30 mg of unsorted bulk tissue. Making TCR beta cDNA involved approximately 0.5 ug total RNA and a constant-region primer. Researchers made the TCR beta libraries by running three nested multiplex PCR rounds with slightly modified ARM-PCR. For approximately 11 cycles apiece, the opening two PCR rounds ran with TRBV1-TRBV30 forward primers and a C-beta reverse primer. From the multiplex PCR reads, TCRdb called clonotypes with MiXCR, one entry per CDR3 protein. The repertoire holds fewer than 150,000 distinct CDR3 sequences, with 60% to 70% as singletons. Details on this clonotype: A read error may explain this, as a much larger clone is one base away.

The CDR3 covers 14 residues. This sequence joins TRBV12-3 or TRBV12-4 and TRBJ1-1, with TRBD1 as a possible D gene (5 bases). This sequence was found in a woman in her sixties with primary liver carcinoma and hepatitis B virus infection. The specimen sequenced was liver tumor tissue from sampling region 1. Subset in this sample: tumor region T1, superior pole. The DNA of the CDR3 is TGTGCCCCCCCCGGGGCAGATATGAACACTGAAGCTTCCTTT. Protein sequence: CAPPGADMNTEASF.